Described below is a single TCR beta chain sequence and its context. In its sample, this clone was seen once. Its specific antigen is unknown. No clone much larger than this one lies a single base away; base qualities are absent. This sample is drawn from a study of OX40 agonist ivuxolimab in advanced cancers. For context, the study as a whole: Ivuxolimab was an agonistic, fully human IgG2 monoclonal antibody directed against OX40 (CD134), a costimulatory receptor. Partial responses occurred in three dose-escalation patients, of whom one had hepatocellular carcinoma and two had cutaneous melanoma. Of the roughly 54 dose-escalation patients, hepatocellular carcinoma was present in approximately 20, melanoma in some 15, renal cell carcinoma in 9 and head and neck cancer in 9. Prior anti-PD-1, anti-PD-L1 or anti-CTLA-4 therapy was permitted, and checkpoint inhibitors had been received by under 50% of dose-escalation patients. The paper describes the monotherapy dose-escalation part (N of about 57 patients) of the phase I trial of ivuxolimab. The purpose of peripheral TCRbeta sequencing was to test whether ivuxolimab changed TCR sequence diversity and led to clonal T-cell expansion. Intravenous ivuxolimab was administered to patients every 2 weeks at six dose levels: 0.01, 0.1, 0.3, 1.5, 3 and 10 mg/kg. In the dose-escalation cohort, 70% to 85% of patients were male, and the mean age was approximately 60 years, with a range of 23 to 79.

Patients with a history of autoimmune disease or receiving systemic immunosuppression were excluded from the trial. In every dose cohort, peripheral blood was drawn for TCR sequencing at baseline, cycle 4 day 1, and cycle 7 day 1. The samples were taken from a phase I, first-in-human, multicenter, open-label dose-escalation trial of ivuxolimab. The trial enrolled adults with locally advanced or metastatic head and neck squamous cell, hepatocellular, melanoma or renal cell carcinoma. Before TCR sequencing, CD4+ and CD8+ T cells were separately sorted from peripheral blood. A distance of 11 bases separates the germline ends of V and J, which lose 3 bases and 0 bases respectively. The CDR3 runs 15 residues from the cysteine to the phenylalanine. The kept DNA is CDR3 alone, 45 bases in frame from the first base. The germline V gene provides CDR1 SGHRS and CDR2 YFSETQ. To sequence the TCRbeta CDR3 region, genomic DNA was isolated from the sorted cells. The immunoSEQ Assay was used to sequence the TCRbeta CDR3 regions. In its TCRdb copy, this immuneACCESS table keeps in-frame sequences only and misses some clones. Where compared with another copy, unresolved V genes explain less than half of these, and the others have no known cause. The sample table lists about 77,000 clones, 81% of them with a count of one. About 4.9% of the sample is held by the ten biggest clonotypes.

Broader findings and caveats from the paper: In the 0.1-3.0 mg/kg groups, partial responders were among the patients with the lowest normalized peripheral clonal expansion, particularly in CD8+ T cells. The antigen specificity of the peripheral T cells that underwent clonal expansion was not determined. After ivuxolimab, CD8+ T cells had more expanded clones than CD4+ T cells on average. Low levels of normalized T-cell clonal expansion were also seen in some patients who did not respond. At doses of 0.1 to 3.0 mg/kg, clonal expansion of both CD4+ and CD8+ T cells in blood was seen between baseline and week 6.

The chain joins TRBV5-1 to TRBJ2-3; a confident D gene designation cannot be given. The TCR sequence derives from an adult with an advanced solid tumor such as melanoma, head and neck, liver or kidney cancer. The sequenced sample was CD4+ or CD8+ T cells sorted from blood, obtained in a trial of the OX40 agonist ivuxolimab. Read as DNA, the sequence is TGCGCCAGCAGCTCGAAACCGGCTAGCACAGATACGCAGTATTTT. Its coded protein is CASSSKPASTDTQYF.